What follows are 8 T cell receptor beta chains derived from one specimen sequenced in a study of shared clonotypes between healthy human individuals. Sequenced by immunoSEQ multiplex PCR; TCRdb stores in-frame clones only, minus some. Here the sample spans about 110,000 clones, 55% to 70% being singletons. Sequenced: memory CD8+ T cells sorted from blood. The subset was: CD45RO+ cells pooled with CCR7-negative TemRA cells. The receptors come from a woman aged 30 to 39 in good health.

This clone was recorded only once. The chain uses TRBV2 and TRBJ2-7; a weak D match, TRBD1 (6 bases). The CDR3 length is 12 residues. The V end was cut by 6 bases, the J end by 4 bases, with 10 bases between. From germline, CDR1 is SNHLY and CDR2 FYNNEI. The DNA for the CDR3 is TGTGCCAGCAGCGAACAGGGTTACGAGCAGTACTTC. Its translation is CASSEQGYEQYF.

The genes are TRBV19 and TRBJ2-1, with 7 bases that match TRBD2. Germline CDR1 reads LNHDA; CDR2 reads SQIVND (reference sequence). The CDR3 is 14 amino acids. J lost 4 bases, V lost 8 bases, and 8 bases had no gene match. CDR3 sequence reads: CASRSLAEYNEQFF. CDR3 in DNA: TGTGCCAGTCGGTCGCTAGCGGAGTACAATGAGCAGTTCTTC.

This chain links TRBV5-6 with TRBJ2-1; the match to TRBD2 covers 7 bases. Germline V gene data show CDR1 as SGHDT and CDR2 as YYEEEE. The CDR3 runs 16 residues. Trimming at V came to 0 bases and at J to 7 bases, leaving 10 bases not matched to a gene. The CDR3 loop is CASSLAGAGDGNEQFF. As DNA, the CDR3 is TGTGCCAGCAGCTTGGCCGGGGCGGGAGACGGGAATGAGCAGTTCTTC.

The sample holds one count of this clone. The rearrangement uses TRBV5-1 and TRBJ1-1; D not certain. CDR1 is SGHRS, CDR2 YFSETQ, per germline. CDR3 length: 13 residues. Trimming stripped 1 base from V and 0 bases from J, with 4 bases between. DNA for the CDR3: TGCGCCAGCAGCTTGACGGTGAACACTGAAGCTTTCTTT. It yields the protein CASSLTVNTEAFF.

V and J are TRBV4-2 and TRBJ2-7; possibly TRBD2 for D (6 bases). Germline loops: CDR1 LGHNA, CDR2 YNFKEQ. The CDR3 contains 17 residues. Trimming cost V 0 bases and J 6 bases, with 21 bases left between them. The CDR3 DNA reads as TGTGCCAGCAGCCAAGAGGCTGGGGACTCCAAAAAGGGCGAGCAGTACTTC. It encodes CASSQEAGDSKKGEQYF.

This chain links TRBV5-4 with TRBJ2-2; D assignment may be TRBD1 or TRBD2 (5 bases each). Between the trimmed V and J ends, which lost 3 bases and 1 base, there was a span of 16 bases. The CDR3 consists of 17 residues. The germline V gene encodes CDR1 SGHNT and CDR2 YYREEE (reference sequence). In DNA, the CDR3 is TGTGCCAGCAGCTCGACGGGGCGCGAGGTGAACACCGGGGAGCTGTTTTTT. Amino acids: CASSSTGREVNTGELFF.

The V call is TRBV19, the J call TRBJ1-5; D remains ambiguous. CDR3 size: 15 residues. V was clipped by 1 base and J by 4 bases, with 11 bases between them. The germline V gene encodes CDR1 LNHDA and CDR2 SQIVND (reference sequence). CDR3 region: CASSIGGSTNQPQHF. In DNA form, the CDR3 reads TGTGCCAGTAGTATAGGTGGCAGCACAAATCAGCCCCAGCATTTT.

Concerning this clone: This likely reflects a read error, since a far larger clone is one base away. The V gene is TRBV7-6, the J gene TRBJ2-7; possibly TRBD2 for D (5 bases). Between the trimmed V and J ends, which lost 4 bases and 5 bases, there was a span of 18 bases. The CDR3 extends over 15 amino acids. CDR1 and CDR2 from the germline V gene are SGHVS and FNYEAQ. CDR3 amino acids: CASSSDGVLGDEQYF. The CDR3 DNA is TGTGCCAGCAGCTCCGACGGGGTGCTGGGTGACGAGCAGTACTTC.